This T cell receptor beta chain was captured in a study of control samples from healthy donors and cancer patients. V lost 2 bases, J lost 2 bases, and 13 bases lay in between. Germline V lookup: CDR1 GTSNPN, CDR2 SVGIG (reference sequence). The CDR3 spans 14 residues. Produced via immunoSEQ multiplex PCR; TCRdb's table is partial and in-frame only. The repertoire has fewer than 200,000 clones, about 93% of them found once; the top ten carry about 1.5%. Sequencing was performed on blood. The chain recombines TRBV30 with TRBJ2-7; maybe TRBD2 (5 bases). The TCR originated in a young man in good health. The CDR3 protein is CAWSFARATYEQYF. In nucleotides, the CDR3 is TGTGCCTGGAGTTTTGCGAGGGCTACCTACGAGCAGTACTTC.